This passage covers 21 T cell receptor beta chains from one sample sequenced in a study of OX40 agonist ivuxolimab in advanced cancers. Libraries were prepared by immunoSEQ multiplex PCR; TCRdb keeps only in-frame clonotypes and omits some of them. The sample shows about 28,000 clones, approximately 88% of them seen only once. This specimen was CD4+ or CD8+ T cells sorted from blood, taken in a trial of the OX40 agonist ivuxolimab. These receptors originate from an adult with an advanced solid tumor such as melanoma, head and neck, liver or kidney cancer.

This clone was observed a single time. V is TRBV16 and J is TRBJ2-7; 11 positions agree with TRBD1. V was pared by 1 base and J by 4 bases, with 9 bases of the junction left unmatched. In germline, CDR1 is KGHSY, CDR2 FQNENV. This CDR3 has 17 residues. The CDR3 sequence: CASSQFTAGTGGYEQYF. CDR3 nucleotide sequence: TGTGCCAGCAGCCAATTCACGGCTGGGACAGGGGGGTACGAGCAGTACTTC.

The chain combines TRBV6-5 with TRBJ2-7, with TRBD2 identical over 9 bases. Losses at the gene ends were 2 bases for V and 3 bases for J; bases not matched to a gene: 5. The germline gives CDR1 MNHEY, CDR2 SVGAGI. The CDR3 sequence is 15 residues long. The CDR3 DNA follows: TGTGCCAGCAGTTACGTGTCTAGCGGGGTCTACGAGCAGTACTTC. Translation gives CASSYVSSGVYEQYF.

The chain carries TRBV2 and TRBJ2-1; possibly TRBD1 for D (6 bases). Germline V CDR1 and CDR2: SNHLY, FYNNEI. Trimming left V 3 bases short and J 3 bases short, with 12 bases between. The CDR3 sequence is 15 residues long. CDR3 coding DNA: TGTGCCAGCAGTGACGGGACATACTACTACAATGAGCAGTTCTTC. Its protein product is CASSDGTYYYNEQFF.

This clone was seen a single time. This chain joins TRBV4-1 and TRBJ1-5, with D maybe TRBD1 (5 bases). Trimming pared 4 bases from V and 5 bases from J, leaving 9 bases between. The length of the CDR3 is 13 residues. Germline V gene sequence: CDR1 MGHRA, CDR2 YSYEKL. The CDR3 region is CASSRGGDQPQHF. DNA for the CDR3: TGCGCCAGCAGCCGGGGCGGCGATCAGCCCCAGCATTTT.

The table lists this clone with a few counts. The chain links TRBV14 to TRBJ1-1; 9 positions agree with TRBD1. J was trimmed by 6 bases and V by 4 bases; bases with no gene match: 12. Germline-derived CDR1 and CDR2 are SGHDN and FVKESK. CDR3 size: 16 residues. The CDR3 sequence: CASSPRPGTGWAEAFF. Here the CDR3 DNA reads TGTGCCAGCAGCCCACGTCCCGGGACAGGGTGGGCTGAAGCTTTCTTT.

This clone has just a few counts. The gene calls are TRBV2 and TRBJ2-3, with D perhaps TRBD2 (7 bases). CDR1 is SNHLY, CDR2 FYNNEI, per germline. This CDR3 is 16 amino acids long. V was shortened by 0 bases and J by 1 base, with 11 bases between the two germline ends. CDR3 region: CASSEAGGGRTDTQYF. The CDR3 nucleotides are TGTGCCAGCAGTGAAGCTGGCGGGGGCCGCACAGATACGCAGTATTTT.

The V gene is TRBV30, the J gene TRBJ2-2; D could derive from TRBD1 or TRBD2 (5 bases each). This CDR3 spans 15 amino acids. CDR1 is GTSNPN and CDR2 is SVGIG in the germline V gene (reference sequence). The V and J ends lost 0 bases and 2 bases respectively, with 10 bases between them. CDR3 sequence (DNA): TGTGCCTGGAGTGTACGGTGGGACAACACCGGGGAGCTGTTTTTT. Its protein product is CAWSVRWDNTGELFF.

J is TRBJ2-3 and V is TRBV6-5, with 8 positions matching TRBD1. Losses at the gene ends were 7 bases for V and 2 bases for J; bases not matched to a gene: 8. Germline V lookup: CDR1 MNHEY, CDR2 SVGAGI. The length of the CDR3 is 15 residues. Written as DNA, the CDR3 is TGTGCCAGCAACCAGGGGGCGCTGGTCACAGATACGCAGTATTTT. Protein sequence: CASNQGALVTDTQYF.

The rearrangement joins TRBV7-9 to TRBJ2-5, with unresolved D. This CDR3 contains 13 residues. Germline assignment: CDR1 SEHNR and CDR2 FQNEAQ (reference sequence). The V end lost 1 base, the J end lost 5 bases, and 8 bases lay between the germline ends. CDR3 in DNA: TGTGCCAGCAGCTTAGGCGGTGGCGAGACCCAGTACTTC. Its protein product is CASSLGGGETQYF.

The chain uses TRBV30 and TRBJ2-1; no definite D call. Germline V gene data show CDR1 as GTSNPN and CDR2 as SVGIG (reference sequence). The length of the CDR3 is 12 residues. Trimming removed 2 bases at V and 5 bases at J, with 7 bases between. The CDR3 region is CAWSLTDNEQFF. The CDR3, as DNA: TGTGCCTGGAGTTTGACCGACAATGAGCAGTTCTTC.

This clone has more than one count but fewer than ten. The chain uses TRBV6-6 and TRBJ1-2, with D perhaps matching TRBD1 (6 bases). Trimming removed 11 bases from V and 4 bases from J, with 14 bases in between. The CDR3 spans 12 residues. Germline V CDR1 and CDR2: MNHNY, SVGAGI (reference sequence). The CDR3 sequence: CALGGRFYGYTF. The CDR3 DNA follows: TGTGCCTTGGGGGGGCGGTTCTATGGCTACACCTTC.

This clone showed up just once. The chain uses TRBV5-1 and TRBJ2-1, with 8 nucleotides matching TRBD1. J gave up 3 bases and V 7 bases, and 9 bases lay outside the gene matches. Germline values: CDR1 SGHRS, CDR2 YFSETQ. CDR3 length equals 15 residues. The chain's CDR3 is CASERTGGLYNEQFF. The DNA of the CDR3 is TGCGCCAGCGAAAGAACAGGGGGTCTCTACAATGAGCAGTTCTTC.

This chain joins TRBV19 and TRBJ1-1, with 8 bases lining up with TRBD1. After removal of 3 bases from V and 4 bases from J, the junction contained 7 bases not matched to a gene. The CDR3 length is 15 residues. Germline values: CDR1 LNHDA, CDR2 SQIVND (reference sequence). CDR3 amino acids: CASSIGLTGGTEAFF. CDR3 nucleotides: TGTGCCAGTAGTATCGGCCTCACAGGGGGCACTGAAGCTTTCTTT. Drawing the rest from reference TRBV19 and TRBJ1-1, the complete variable domain is DGGITQSPKYLFRKEGQNVTLSCEQNLNHDAMYWYRQDPGQGLRLIYYSQIVNDFQKGDIAEGYSVSREKKESFPLTVTSAQKNPTAFYLCASSIGLTGGTEAFFGQGTRLTVV.

V and J are TRBV21-1 and TRBJ1-6. TRBV21-1 is a pseudogene segment. The CDR3 contains 14 residues. CDR3 region: CASSKGTASEPLHF. The CDR3 DNA reads as TGTGCCAGCAGCAAAGGGACCGCAAGCGAACCCCTCCACTTT.

The chain has TRBV7-9 and TRBJ2-1; the D is unclear. V lost 3 bases to trimming and J lost 8 bases, with 11 bases between them. The CDR3 is 13 residues long. CDR1 is SEHNR, CDR2 FQNEAQ, per germline (reference sequence). The CDR3 spells CASSLDVLYEQFF. CDR3 DNA: TGTGCCAGCAGCTTGGACGTATTGTATGAGCAGTTCTTC. Combining the CDR3 with reference TRBV7-9 and TRBJ2-1 gives the whole variable domain DTGVSQNPRHKITKRGQNVTFRCDPISEHNRLYWYRQTLGQGPEFLTYFQNEAQLEKSRLLSDRFSAERPKGSFSTLEIQRTEQGDSAMYLCASSLDVLYEQFFGPGTRLTVL.

This chain links TRBV6-5 with TRBJ2-7; D gene ambiguous. Trimming left V 0 bases short and J 6 bases short, with 12 bases between. This CDR3 is 14 amino acids long. Germline CDR1 MNHEY, CDR2 SVGAGI. The CDR3 here is CASSYSSRAVEQYF. CDR3 nucleotides: TGTGCCAGCAGTTACTCGAGTAGGGCAGTCGAGCAGTACTTC.

The V call is TRBV11-2, the J call TRBJ2-7; TRBD1 matches 10 bases. Germline CDR1 is SGHAT and CDR2 is FQNNGV. Germline trimming cut 1 base from V and 8 bases from J; bases unmatched to any gene: 5. The CDR3 has 14 residues. CDR3 DNA sequence: TGTGCCAGCAGCTTAGGACAGGGGGCCGTTAAGCAGTACTTC. It specifies CASSLGQGAVKQYF.

The V call is TRBV4-3, the J call TRBJ2-1; unclear D gene. Germline V CDR1 and CDR2: LGHNA, YSLEER. This CDR3 is built from 16 residues. V was pared by 1 base and J by 0 bases, with 10 bases between. The CDR3 spells CASSQGSPGSYNEQFF. CDR3 DNA: TGCGCCAGCAGCCAAGGCAGCCCCGGCTCCTACAATGAGCAGTTCTTC.

This CDR3 reads CASSSGYNTGELFF. The DNA for the CDR3 is TGCGCCAGCAGTTCAGGCTATAACACCGGGGAGCTGTTTTTT. The V call is TRBV10-2, the J call TRBJ2-2; no reliable D call. The V end lost 5 bases, the J end lost 2 bases, and 9 bases lay between the germline ends. The CDR3 consists of 14 residues. Per the germline V gene, CDR1 is WSHSY and CDR2 is SAAADI.

This clone is a singleton in its sample. This chain connects TRBV23-1 to TRBJ1-1; D perhaps matches TRBD1 (6 bases). TRBV23-1 is recorded as an ORF, its role being uncertain. The CDR3 spans 17 residues. V lost 0 bases to trimming and J lost 2 bases, with 16 bases between them. In nucleotides, the CDR3 is TGCGCCAGCAGTCAATCGCCGGACAGCGTCCTTAACACTGAAGCTTTCTTT. This sequence encodes CASSQSPDSVLNTEAFF.

The rearrangement joins TRBV7-9 to TRBJ2-7; D is undetermined. Germline V lookup: CDR1 SEHNR, CDR2 FQNEAQ (reference sequence). The V gene lost 5 bases and the J gene lost 2 bases, with 16 bases spanning the gap. CDR3 size: 15 residues. The CDR3 protein is CASSPPLLGAYEQYF. As DNA, the CDR3 is TGTGCCAGCAGCCCACCTTTGTTGGGCGCCTACGAGCAGTACTTC.